This T cell receptor beta chain is drawn from a study of shared clonotypes between healthy human individuals. TCRdb's copy holds only in-frame clones and misses some; the assay was immunoSEQ multiplex PCR. This sample has some 700,000 clones, with around 90% found just once. This CDR3 contains 14 residues. The germline V gene encodes CDR1 MNHEY and CDR2 SMNVEV (reference sequence). V was shortened by 5 bases and J by 0 bases, with 8 bases between the two germline ends. V usage is TRBV27 and J usage is TRBJ2-1; D is unclear. The sample taken for sequencing was memory CD8+ T cells from PBMCs. The sample's subset: CD45RO+ cells pooled with CCR7-negative TemRA cells. The TCR was taken from a man aged 18 to 35 in good health. Some clones in this sample may be carry-over from other donors' samples. The CDR3 is CASSTLSSYNEQFF. The DNA for the CDR3 is TGTGCCAGCAGTACTCTTAGCTCCTACAATGAGCAGTTCTTC.